A single sample gave rise to the 24 T cell receptor beta chains below, sequenced in a study of vaccination effects on CD4 cells after COVID-19. Only in-frame clones appear in the TCRdb table, and some are missing; sequencing was by immunoSEQ multiplex PCR. The sample shows over 80,000 clones, roughly 73% of them seen only once. Their antigen targets remain unknown. Expansion of antigen-specific CD4+ T cells with viral peptide pools was carried out by the ViraFEST assay before sequencing. Culture lasted about ten days before CD4+ T cell isolation. Each participant was administered two doses of either the BNT162b2 or the mRNA-1273 vaccine. The source material was CD4+ T cells from PBMCs cultured with HCoV-OC43 spike peptides, sampled after COVID-19 vaccination. Subset here: HCoV-OC43 spike overlapping peptide pool stimulation. Receptors were obtained from a human donor who received a COVID-19 vaccine.

The chain is built from TRBV28 and TRBJ1-4; D is perhaps TRBD1 (5 bases). V gave up 5 bases and J gave up 5 bases, with 15 bases separating them. This CDR3 is built from 15 residues. CDR1 and CDR2 from the germline V gene are MDHEN and SYDVKM. The CDR3 loop is CASSAWGTPNEKLFF. Here the CDR3 DNA reads TGTGCCAGCAGTGCCTGGGGCACCCCCAATGAAAAACTGTTTTTT.

J is TRBJ2-1 and V is TRBV5-1, with D unclear. With 2 bases removed from V and 7 bases from J, the gap between germline ends came to 7 bases. The CDR3 extends over 12 amino acids. CDR1 and CDR2 (germline): SGHRS, YFSETQ. The CDR3 is CASSFDLNEQFF. CDR3 sequence (DNA): TGCGCCAGCAGCTTCGATTTGAATGAGCAGTTCTTC.

This sequence joins TRBV5-1 and TRBJ2-3, with TRBD2 matching over 14 bases. This CDR3 has 17 amino acids. The trim removed 4 bases at V and 0 bases at J, leaving 4 bases unmatched. Germline lookup yields CDR1 SGHRS and CDR2 YFSETQ. The CDR3 sequence is CASSPRLAGGSTDTQYF. The CDR3 nucleotides are TGCGCCAGCAGCCCCCGACTAGCGGGGGGGAGCACAGATACGCAGTATTTT.

V and J are TRBV19 and TRBJ1-4; TRBD1 aligns across 8 bases. The CDR3 spans 15 residues. V shed 4 bases, J shed 7 bases, and the junction held 8 bases outside the gene matches. Germline lookup yields CDR1 LNHDA and CDR2 SQIVND (reference sequence). The chain's CDR3 is CASSTGQGQSEKLFF. As DNA, the CDR3 is TGTGCCAGTAGTACCGGACAGGGTCAAAGTGAAAAACTGTTTTTT.

CDR3: CASGLVIQGKAFF. CDR3 coding DNA: TGTGCTAGTGGTTTGGTGATACAGGGTAAAGCTTTCTTT. V is TRBV12-5 and J is TRBJ1-1; perhaps TRBD1 as D (6 bases). Germline loops: CDR1 LGHNT, CDR2 FRNRAP. The CDR3 runs to 13 residues. V was pared by 0 bases and J by 9 bases, with 11 bases between.

This clone was counted only a few times. Its ends do not fully match the called genes, so a read error is possible. The chain recombines TRBV6-5 with TRBJ1-6; perhaps TRBD1 as D (6 bases). CDR3 length: 14 residues. Germline lookup yields CDR1 MNHEY and CDR2 SVGAGI. The CDR3 reads CASRSTGNNSPLHF. CDR3 DNA: TGTGCCAGCAGATCCACAGGGAATAACTCACCCCTCCACTTT.

This clone was counted once. This sequence joins TRBV20-1 and TRBJ1-2, with a tentative D call TRBD1 (6 bases). Trimming took 5 bases from V and 8 from J, leaving 9 bases between them. The CDR3 length is 10 residues. The germline gives CDR1 DFQATT, CDR2 SNEGSKA (reference sequence). As DNA, the CDR3 is TGCAGTGCTGGGGGGGCCGGCTACACCTTC. It encodes CSAGGAGYTF.

This clone came up a few times. The chain employs TRBV5-1 and TRBJ2-5, with D possibly being TRBD1 (5 bases). Trimming took 0 bases from V and 5 from J, leaving 11 bases between them. The CDR3 covers 14 residues. CDR1 and CDR2 from the germline V gene are SGHRS and YFSETQ. In DNA, the CDR3 is TGCGCCAGCAGCTTGGAAGGGGTACGGGAGACCCAGTACTTC. Its translation is CASSLEGVRETQYF.

The rearrangement links TRBV5-1 to TRBJ2-3, with D perhaps TRBD1 or TRBD2 (5 bases each). Germline CDR1 is SGHRS and CDR2 is YFSETQ. The length of the CDR3 is 16 residues. V lost 0 bases and J lost 2, with 13 bases in between. CDR3 amino acids: CASSLAVGTFTDTQYF. The CDR3 DNA reads as TGCGCCAGCAGCTTGGCCGTAGGGACCTTCACAGATACGCAGTATTTT.

This chain joins TRBV21-1 and TRBJ1-6. TRBV21-1 is an annotated pseudogene. The CDR3 spans 16 residues. The DNA for the CDR3 is TGTGCCAGCAGCAAAGGGGTGGGGAGAAATAATTCACCCCTCCACTTT. Protein sequence: CASSKGVGRNNSPLHF.

There are a few counts of this clone. V usage is TRBV4-3 and J usage is TRBJ2-3; D is unresolved. Looked up from germline, CDR1 is LGHNA and CDR2 is YSLEER. The CDR3 is 16 amino acids. Trimming cost V 1 base and J 2 bases, with 13 bases left between them. This CDR3 reads CASSQVSDGHTDTQYF. CDR3 sequence (DNA): TGCGCCAGCAGCCAAGTTTCGGACGGCCACACAGATACGCAGTATTTT.

The chain's CDR3 is CASSQGAERLFF. The CDR3 region has the DNA TGCGCCAGCAGCCAAGGGGCAGAGCGACTGTTTTTT. V gene TRBV4-1 combines with J gene TRBJ1-4; no firm D call. Per the germline V gene, CDR1 is MGHRA and CDR2 is YSYEKL. This CDR3 has 12 residues. Trimming took 1 base from V and 13 from J, leaving 10 bases between them.

The chain links TRBV7-9 to TRBJ2-7, with 9 bases lining up with TRBD2. With 1 base clipped from V and 5 bases from J, the junction kept 6 bases outside the gene matches. Germline assignment: CDR1 SEHNR and CDR2 FQNEAQ (reference sequence). CDR3 size: 15 residues. In DNA, the CDR3 is TGTGCCAGCAGCTTAGAAGGGGGACTAGCCCACGAGCAGTACGTC. This encodes CASSLEGGLAHEQYV.

The chain has TRBV28 and TRBJ2-7, with a tentative D call TRBD1 (5 bases). In germline, CDR1 is MDHEN, CDR2 SYDVKM. CDR3 size: 17 residues. V was shortened by 2 bases and J by 3 bases, with 20 bases between the two germline ends. This chain's CDR3 is CASSLSPPGPRGYEQYV. CDR3 DNA sequence: TGTGCCAGCAGTTTAAGCCCACCCGGGCCTAGGGGCTACGAGCAGTACGTC.

The rearrangement joins TRBV5-8 to TRBJ2-3; 10 nucleotides line up with TRBD2. Losses at the gene ends were 4 bases for V and 1 base for J; bases not matched to a gene: 6. CDR1 and CDR2 from the germline V gene are SGHTS and YDEGEE. CDR3 length: 16 amino acids. Here the CDR3 reads CASSPSTSGGTDTQYF. The CDR3, as DNA: TGTGCCAGCAGCCCAAGCACTAGCGGGGGCACAGATACGCAGTATTTT.

The rearrangement links TRBV19 to TRBJ1-5; D remains ambiguous. The germline V and J ends were trimmed by 8 bases and 3 bases, with 11 bases remaining between them. The CDR3 is made up of 13 amino acids. Per germline, CDR1 LNHDA and CDR2 SQIVND (reference sequence). CDR3 nucleotides: TGTGCCAGTCGGGGAGGGTACAATCAGCCCCAGCATTTT. The encoded protein is CASRGGYNQPQHF.

V is TRBV7-7 and J is TRBJ2-5; tentative D call: TRBD2 (7 bases). Germline V gene sequence: CDR1 SSHAT, CDR2 FNYEAQ (reference sequence). The CDR3 extends over 15 amino acids. Trimming left V 2 bases short and J 5 bases short, with 15 bases between. The CDR3 sequence is CASSLSGGRGETQYF. The CDR3 DNA is TGTGCCAGCAGCTTATCCGGGGGGCGAGGGGAGACCCAGTACTTC.

This clone was detected only once. CDR3 nucleotides: TGCGCCAGCAGTGTGGGACAGGGGAACACCGGGGAGCTGTTTTTT. As protein: CASSVGQGNTGELFF. The rearrangement links TRBV23-1 to TRBJ2-2; 9 nucleotides match TRBD1. TRBV23-1 is known as an ORF, though its function is uncertain. The CDR3 contains 15 residues. Germline trimming cut 5 bases from V and 1 base from J; bases unmatched to any gene: 2.

This clone was seen once. V is TRBV7-2 and J is TRBJ1-3, with D hard to call. V was cut by 0 bases and J by 2 bases, with 5 bases left in between. This CDR3 region has 14 residues. Germline CDR1 is SGHTA and CDR2 is FQGNSA. For the CDR3, the DNA is TGTGCCAGCAGCTTAGCGCCAACTGGAAACACCATATATTTT. Translation: CASSLAPTGNTIYF.

This clone was counted only a few times. The chain employs TRBV28 and TRBJ1-2; D gene ambiguous. From germline, CDR1 is MDHEN and CDR2 SYDVKM. This CDR3 has 15 residues. V lost 2 bases to trimming and J lost 1 base, with 11 bases between them. As DNA, the CDR3 is TGTGCCAGCAGTTTAGGTCTAGACAATAACTATGGCTACACCTTC. Its translation: CASSLGLDNNYGYTF.

The chain carries TRBV14 and TRBJ2-1; D uncertain. Germline CDR1 is SGHDN and CDR2 is FVKESK. The CDR3 loop spans 15 amino acids. V lost 4 bases to trimming and J lost 4 bases, with 14 bases between them. The CDR3: CASSLPLAGYNEQFF. The CDR3 bases are TGTGCCAGCAGCCTACCTCTGGCCGGGTACAATGAGCAGTTCTTC.

The V call is TRBV7-9, the J call TRBJ1-6; TRBD1 matches 8 bases. Per the germline V gene, CDR1 is SEHNR and CDR2 is FQNEAQ (reference sequence). Trimming removed 5 bases from V and 7 bases from J; junction bases left unmatched: 7. This CDR3 has 15 amino acids. The CDR3 region is CASSQGQGQNSPLHF. CDR3 DNA: TGTGCCAGCAGCCAAGGACAGGGTCAGAATTCACCCCTCCACTTT.

The rearrangement uses TRBV2 and TRBJ1-1, with unresolved D. CDR1 SNHLY and CDR2 FYNNEI come from the germline V gene. The CDR3 spans 13 residues. With 5 bases removed from V and 2 bases from J, the gap between germline ends came to 9 bases. Here the CDR3 reads CASSSDLNTEAFF. CDR3 nucleotides: TGTGCCAGCAGTTCCGATCTAAACACTGAAGCTTTCTTT.

J is TRBJ2-5 and V is TRBV14; D perhaps matches TRBD2 (5 bases). The germline V and J ends were trimmed by 1 base and 0 bases, with 6 bases remaining between them. CDR1 and CDR2 (germline): SGHDN, FVKESK. The CDR3 runs to 14 residues. The CDR3 region is CASSQVRDQETQYF. In nucleotides, the CDR3 is TGTGCCAGCAGCCAAGTGAGGGACCAAGAGACCCAGTACTTC.